The clone carrying this TCR beta chain was seen more than once but under ten times. V dropped 0 bases and J dropped 0 bases, with 7 bases sitting between them. The CDR3 has 15 residues. The germline CDR1 and CDR2 sequences are SGDLS and YYNGEE. These data are taken from a study of blood T cell repertoires in COVID-19. About the study: From T cells, B-cell-depleted T cells, or PBMCs came the material, which was cDNA or gDNA.

Participant reports of clinical history set cohort assignment. The repertoire was sequenced with immunoSEQ multiplex PCR; TCRdb's copy has only in-frame clones and lacks some. The profile shows around 250,000 clones, more than 80% of them singletons. The chain employs TRBV9 and TRBJ1-3, with D unresolved. The receptor comes from a woman in her 30s with acute COVID-19. The specimen sequenced was PBMCs or T cells enriched from blood (not recorded which). CDR3 in amino acids: CASSVDPSSGNTIYF. In DNA, the CDR3 is TGTGCCAGCAGCGTAGACCCTAGCTCTGGAAACACCATATATTTT.